This TCR beta chain was found in a study of human T cells and chemical hapten exposure. Via MiXCR, TCRdb re-called the RACE reads, giving one row per CDR3 protein. The data show approximately 28,000 distinct CDR3 sequences, with over 8.5% seen just once and about 6.6% held by the top ten. This clonotype was detected many times. Time point noted: patch test 2, 6 weeks after DPC sensitization. Specified treatment: therapeutic diphenylcyclopropenone sensitization with weekly scalp DPC. The CDR3 runs to 15 residues. Germline V CDR1 and CDR2: LNHDA, SQIVND (reference sequence). The V end lost 5 bases, the J end lost 6 bases, and 17 bases lay between the germline ends.

The gene calls are TRBV19 and TRBJ1-5; possible D gene TRBD1, 5 bases. The clonotype comes from a man aged 25-45 years with alopecia areata. Some clones in this sample may be carry-over from other donors' samples. This specimen consisted of whole blood, obtained in connection with sensitization to the hapten diphenylcyclopropenone (DPC). Written as DNA, the CDR3 is TGTGCCAGTAGTGCCCCTCCAGGCAGGGTTCAGCCCCAGCATTTT. Its protein is CASSAPPGRVQPQHF.